The TCR beta chain described here comes from a study of blood T cell repertoires in COVID-19. Here immunoSEQ multiplex PCR was the method, and the copy in TCRdb shows in-frame clones only, minus some. The table has tens of thousands of clones, about 93% seen once; the top ten hold 4% to 6.5%. After removal of 3 bases from V and 9 bases from J, the junction contained 5 bases not matched to a gene. The CDR3 is 15 residues long. Germline V gene lookup returns CDR1 SGHRS and CDR2 YFSETQ. This TCR was sampled from a human donor in a cohort sampled during active COVID-19. The V call is TRBV5-1, the J call TRBJ2-1, with TRBD2 matching over 14 bases. The sequenced sample consisted of peripheral blood. CDR3 in amino acids: CASSSTGTSGSEQFF. In DNA, the CDR3 is TGCGCCAGCAGCTCAACCGGGACTAGCGGGAGTGAGCAGTTCTTC.